The 24 T cell receptor beta chains below come from one sample, sequenced in a study of shared clonotypes between healthy human individuals. TCRdb's copy holds only in-frame clones and misses some; the assay was immunoSEQ multiplex PCR. The data contain 2,500,000 or so clones, 85% to 95% of them singletons. Sequences were obtained from naive CD4+ T cells from PBMCs. Subset here: CD45RA+ positively selected. Every receptor here comes from a young man in good health. Some clones in this sample may be carry-over from other donors' samples.

On this clone: The sample contains more than one DNA sequence encoding this CDR3. The chain joins TRBV18 to TRBJ2-2; D is uncertain. The CDR3 has 12 amino acids. V was clipped by 4 bases and J by 3 bases, with 3 bases between them. Germline CDR1 is KGHSH and CDR2 is LQKENI. The CDR3 nucleotides are TGTGCCAGCTCACGGGACACCGGGGAGCTGTTTTTT. It translates to CASSRDTGELFF.

J is TRBJ2-7 and V is TRBV21-1; no DNA check was done on the table's D call, TRBD1. TRBV21-1 is a known pseudogene. This CDR3 contains 14 residues. CDR3: CASGCYRVSDEQYF. CDR3 nucleotides: TGTGCCAGCGGGTGTTACAGGGTATCCGACGAGCAGTACTTC.

A note on this clone: Other nucleotide sequences from this sample produce the same CDR3. This rearrangement joins TRBV6-1 to TRBJ1-2, with no clear D. V was cut by 0 bases and J by 4 bases, with 6 bases left in between. Germline loops: CDR1 MNHNS, CDR2 SASEGT. This CDR3 has 13 amino acids. CDR3 protein: CASSEAGTYGYTF. DNA of the CDR3: TGTGCCAGCAGTGAAGCTGGCACCTATGGCTACACCTTC.

The chain links TRBV9 to TRBJ2-2; no reliable D call. The CDR3 has 14 amino acids. Germline loops: CDR1 SGDLS, CDR2 YYNGEE. V shed 2 bases and J shed 1 base, with 6 bases lying between them. Written as DNA, the CDR3 is TGTGCCAGCAGCGTTTCGGTGAACACCGGGGAGCTGTTTTTT. Amino acids: CASSVSVNTGELFF.

The V call is TRBV6-1, the J call TRBJ1-4; no definite D call. The CDR3 consists of 15 residues. The germline V gene has CDR1 MNHNS and CDR2 SASEGT. Trimming took off 6 bases at V and 8 bases at J, with 19 bases between the two ends. As DNA, the CDR3 is TGTGCCAGCAGCCCTCGGAGGGTGGGGTGGGAAAAACTGTTTTTT. Encoded protein: CASSPRRVGWEKLFF.

To note about this clone: The sample holds other DNA sequences that translate to the same CDR3. CDR3 sequence (DNA): TGCGCCAGCGGACAGGGCTTAAACACTGAAGCTTTCTTT. Protein product: CASGQGLNTEAFF. This sequence joins TRBV5-1 and TRBJ1-1; 8 nucleotides align to TRBD1. The CDR3 extends over 13 amino acids. Trimming removed 7 bases from V and 2 bases from J; junction bases left unmatched: 4. Germline CDR1 is SGHRS and CDR2 is YFSETQ.

In the case of this clone: Other nucleotide sequences from this sample produce the same CDR3. The rearrangement uses TRBV5-1 and TRBJ1-1, with D unresolved. V lost 0 bases to trimming and J lost 2 bases, with 11 bases between them. Germline-derived CDR1 and CDR2 are SGHRS and YFSETQ. The CDR3 has 15 residues. CDR3 protein: CASSLEGGRNTEAFF. CDR3 nucleotides: TGCGCCAGCAGCTTGGAGGGAGGCCGAAACACTGAAGCTTTCTTT.

This clone appeared once. J is TRBJ2-7 and V is TRBV27; 8 bases are shared with TRBD2. The V segment lost 5 bases and the J segment 6 bases; nucleotides outside the gene matches: 9. CDR3 length: 14 residues. Germline V gene data show CDR1 as MNHEY and CDR2 as SMNVEV (reference sequence). The CDR3 DNA is TGTGCCAGCAGTCCCCCGGGACTAGGAGGCGAGCAGTACTTC. Translated, it gives CASSPPGLGGEQYF.

This clone was seen only once. The chain combines TRBV19 with TRBJ2-4; D is unresolved. The CDR3 spans 12 residues. Germline V gene lookup returns CDR1 LNHDA and CDR2 SQIVND (reference sequence). V was shortened by 3 bases and J by 2 bases, with 2 bases between the two germline ends. CDR3 loop: CASSIPKNIQYF. The CDR3 bases are TGTGCCAGTAGTATCCCCAAAAACATTCAGTACTTC.

The chain is built from TRBV29-1 and TRBJ2-3; D call uncertain. Germline assignment: CDR1 SQVTM and CDR2 ANQGSEA. Trimming stripped 8 bases from V and 4 bases from J, with 16 bases between. This CDR3 spans 13 amino acids. CDR3 coding DNA: TGCAGCTCTATGATGACCTCGCCAGATACGCAGTATTTT. This translates into CSSMMTSPDTQYF.

V is TRBV30 and J is TRBJ2-7; tentatively, D is TRBD1 (5 bases). This CDR3 region has 14 residues. Germline V gives CDR1 GTSNPN, CDR2 SVGIG (reference sequence). The V gene lost 5 bases and the J gene lost 2 bases, with 16 bases spanning the gap. The CDR3 DNA reads TGTGCCTGGCAGGGTAGCCCGAGCCCCTACGAGCAGTACTTC. Protein: CAWQGSPSPYEQYF. Full variable domain (remainder filled in from reference TRBV30 and TRBJ2-7): SQTIHQWPATLVQPVGSPLSLECTVEGTSNPNLYWYRQAAGRGLQLLFYSVGIGQISSEVPQNLSASRPQDRQFILSSKKLLLSDSGFYLCAWQGSPSPYEQYFGPGTRLTVT.

About this clone: Other DNA sequences from this sample encode an identical CDR3 as well. The chain combines TRBV28 with TRBJ2-7, with 8 bases identical to TRBD1. This CDR3 comprises 15 residues. The J segment lost 2 bases and the V segment lost 5 bases, leaving 8 bases of the junction unmatched. Germline values: CDR1 MDHEN, CDR2 SYDVKM. The CDR3 coding sequence is TGTGCCAGCAGTACGCCTCAGGGGGCGGCCTACGAGCAGTACTTC. Residues: CASSTPQGAAYEQYF.

CDR3 bases: TGTGCCAGCAGGTCCCGACAGGGGAGTCAGCCCCAGCATTTT. It codes for CASRSRQGSQPQHF. V usage is TRBV28 and J usage is TRBJ1-5; TRBD1 matches 8 bases. Unmatched junction bases numbered 7, after V lost 6 bases and J lost 6 bases. Germline CDR1 and CDR2: MDHEN and SYDVKM. The CDR3 is 14 amino acids. Full variable domain (outside the CDR3, taken from reference TRBV28 and TRBJ1-5): DVKVTQSSRYLVKRTGEKVFLECVQDMDHENMFWYRQDPGLGLRLIYFSYDVKMKEKGDIPEGYSVSREKKERFSLILESASTNQTSMYLCASRSRQGSQPQHFGDGTRLSIL.

This clone was seen only a few times. The chain is built from TRBV19 and TRBJ1-2; TRBD1 matches 10 bases. The CDR3 runs 15 residues. J lost 8 bases, V lost 6 bases, and 12 bases had no gene match. Germline CDR1 LNHDA, CDR2 SQIVND (reference sequence). The CDR3 sequence is CASSGTGTGVRGYTF. DNA for the CDR3: TGTGCCAGTAGCGGTACCGGGACAGGGGTACGCGGCTACACCTTC.

The chain combines TRBV19 with TRBJ1-5, with D maybe TRBD1 (5 bases). Germline V gene data show CDR1 as LNHDA and CDR2 as SQIVND (reference sequence). Trimming cost V 7 bases and J 1 base, with 14 bases left between them. This CDR3 spans 15 amino acids. This CDR3 is CASKEGQVSNQPQHF. In DNA, the CDR3 is TGTGCCAGTAAGGAGGGGCAAGTGAGCAATCAGCCCCAGCATTTT.

The table lists this clone with a count of one. CDR3: CTSSQHASGRAEDRQHEQFF. The CDR3 DNA sequence: TGCACCAGCAGCCAACATGCTAGCGGGAGGGCCGAGGATCGGCAGCATGAGCAGTTCTTC. V gene TRBV1 combines with J gene TRBJ2-1; the table's TRBD2 call for D was not verified on the DNA. TRBV1 is a pseudogene locus. The CDR3 has 20 residues.

The chain recombines TRBV28 with TRBJ2-3; D may be TRBD1 or TRBD2 (6 bases each). From germline, CDR1 is MDHEN and CDR2 SYDVKM. Between the trimmed V and J ends, which lost 7 bases and 4 bases, there was a span of 12 bases. This CDR3 has 13 amino acids. The CDR3 DNA reads TGTGCCAGCATTTCCCGGGGGCCAGATACGCAGTATTTT. Its protein is CASISRGPDTQYF.

Notes on this clone: The same CDR3 arises from other DNA sequences in this sample as well. This chain links TRBV7-9 with TRBJ2-2, with D maybe TRBD2 (6 bases). V lost 0 bases and J lost 1, with 6 bases in between. Germline V lookup: CDR1 SEHNR, CDR2 FQNEAQ (reference sequence). The CDR3 is made up of 15 amino acids. The CDR3 region has the DNA TGTGCCAGCAGCTTAGCCGGGGGGAACACCGGGGAGCTGTTTTTT. Translated: CASSLAGGNTGELFF.

J is TRBJ2-3 and V is TRBV11-3; 9 bases are shared with TRBD1. The J segment lost 2 bases and the V segment lost 4 bases, leaving 4 bases of the junction unmatched. Looked up from germline, CDR1 is SGHNT and CDR2 is YENEEA. This CDR3 comprises 15 residues. Written as DNA, the CDR3 is TGTGCCAGCAGCTCCCGGGACAGGGACACAGATACGCAGTATTTT. Amino acids: CASSSRDRDTDTQYF.

The chain employs TRBV30 and TRBJ1-6; D might be TRBD1 (5 bases). Germline assignment: CDR1 GTSNPN and CDR2 SVGIG (reference sequence). The V and J ends lost 0 bases and 7 bases respectively, with 19 bases between them. The CDR3 has 17 amino acids. This CDR3 is CAWSVHGAGLRNSPLHF. CDR3 nucleotides: TGTGCCTGGAGTGTCCACGGCGCGGGGCTAAGAAATTCACCCCTCCACTTT.

V gene TRBV28 combines with J gene TRBJ2-3; the match to TRBD2 covers 9 bases. The CDR3 length is 15 residues. V shed 6 bases, J shed 5 bases, and the junction held 9 bases outside the gene matches. Germline CDR1 is MDHEN and CDR2 is SYDVKM. The chain's CDR3 is CASSFQLAGIDTQYF. Written as DNA, the CDR3 is TGTGCCAGCAGCTTCCAACTAGCGGGCATAGATACGCAGTATTTT.

The V and J genes are TRBV27 and TRBJ2-2; the D gene could be TRBD1 or TRBD2 (6 bases each). CDR3 length equals 15 residues. V gave up 3 bases and J gave up 6 bases, with 14 bases separating them. CDR1 MNHEY and CDR2 SMNVEV come from the germline V gene (reference sequence). The CDR3 loop is CASSLIRGQAGELFF. CDR3 nucleotides: TGTGCCAGCAGTTTGATTCGGGGGCAGGCCGGGGAGCTGTTTTTT.

The chain recombines TRBV7-2 with TRBJ1-1, with D maybe TRBD1 (5 bases). The germline gives CDR1 SGHTA, CDR2 FQGNSA. V shed 1 base and J shed 4 bases, with 10 bases lying between them. The CDR3 loop spans 14 amino acids. In DNA, the CDR3 is TGTGCCAGCAGCTTAGTTGGGACGAGCACTGAAGCTTTCTTT. Translating it yields CASSLVGTSTEAFF.

As concerns this clone: Distinct nucleotide sequences in the sample also encode this CDR3. This chain uses TRBV18 with TRBJ1-5; weak D call: TRBD1 (5 bases). V lost 3 bases to trimming and J lost 3 bases, with 6 bases between them. The germline V gene has CDR1 KGHSH and CDR2 LQKENI. CDR3 length equals 13 residues. The CDR3 sequence: CASSPGLNQPQHF. CDR3 nucleotide sequence: TGTGCCAGCTCACCGGGACTCAATCAGCCCCAGCATTTT.